One and the same sample provided the 3 T cell receptor beta chains below, sequenced in a study of blood T cell repertoires in COVID-19. TCRdb's table, derived via immunoSEQ multiplex PCR, lists solely in-frame clones and lacks some. The data contain approximately 300,000 clones, 90% to 95% of them seen just once; the ten biggest clones take up 3.9%. Sequenced input: PBMCs or T cells enriched from blood (not recorded which). All receptors derive from a woman aged 25 to 39 who had been exposed to COVID-19.

CDR3 protein: CASSVGSGKEYNEQFF. Written as DNA, the CDR3 is TGTGCCAGCAGCGTAGGGTCCGGAAAGGAGTACAATGAGCAGTTCTTC. This sequence joins TRBV9 and TRBJ2-1; D not resolved. V shed 0 bases and J shed 4 bases, with 14 bases lying between them. This CDR3 spans 16 amino acids. In germline, CDR1 is SGDLS, CDR2 YYNGEE.

This chain uses TRBV5-1 with TRBJ1-1, with D perhaps matching TRBD1 (6 bases). The CDR3 contains 14 residues. Per germline, CDR1 SGHRS and CDR2 YFSETQ. Trimming took off 4 bases at V and 7 bases at J, with 17 bases between the two ends. The CDR3 loop is CASSPQGIKIEAFF. The CDR3 nucleotides are TGCGCCAGCAGCCCTCAGGGGATTAAGATTGAAGCTTTCTTT.

This rearrangement joins TRBV6-1 to TRBJ2-7; TRBD1 agrees at 7 bases. The CDR3 covers 16 residues. The V gene end was trimmed by 4 bases and the J gene end by 0 bases; junction bases not matched to a gene: 9. Per the germline V gene, CDR1 is MNHNS and CDR2 is SASEGT. The CDR3 DNA follows: TGTGCCAGCAGTGCCCTACGACAGGGCGGCTCCTACGAGCAGTACTTC. It translates to CASSALRQGGSYEQYF.